This TCR beta chain comes out of a study of identical twins. Study-wide points: Zero-insertion analyses might be partly confounded by invariant T cells like MAIT and iNKT.

After template switching added a universal primer site, the resulting cDNA carried unique molecular identifiers. TCRdb passed the 5' RACE reads through MiXCR, listing each CDR3 protein once. The sample has about 530,000 distinct CDR3 sequences, about 20% seen once. CDR1 is SNHLY and CDR2 is FYNNEI in the germline V gene. This CDR3 spans 15 amino acids. V lost 2 bases, J lost 0 bases, and 8 bases lay in between. Regarding this clonotype: The antigen is undetermined.

These sequences were also reported in another study, on yellow fever vaccine responses in identical twins.

This chain connects TRBV2 to TRBJ2-1; TRBD1 might be the D (5 bases). This clonotype was sampled from a woman aged 18-29 years in good health. The specimen sequenced was CD4+ T cells sorted from blood. This CDR3 is CASSESRGSYNEQFF. DNA of the CDR3: TGTGCCAGCAGTGAATCAAGGGGCTCCTACAATGAGCAGTTCTTC. Filled out from reference TRBV2 and TRBJ2-1, the complete variable domain reads EPEVTQTPSHQVTQMGQEVILRCVPISNHLYFYWYRQILGQKVEFLVSFYNNEISEKSEIFDDQFSVERPDGSNFTLKIRSTKLEDSAMYFCASSESRGSYNEQFFGPGTRLTVL.